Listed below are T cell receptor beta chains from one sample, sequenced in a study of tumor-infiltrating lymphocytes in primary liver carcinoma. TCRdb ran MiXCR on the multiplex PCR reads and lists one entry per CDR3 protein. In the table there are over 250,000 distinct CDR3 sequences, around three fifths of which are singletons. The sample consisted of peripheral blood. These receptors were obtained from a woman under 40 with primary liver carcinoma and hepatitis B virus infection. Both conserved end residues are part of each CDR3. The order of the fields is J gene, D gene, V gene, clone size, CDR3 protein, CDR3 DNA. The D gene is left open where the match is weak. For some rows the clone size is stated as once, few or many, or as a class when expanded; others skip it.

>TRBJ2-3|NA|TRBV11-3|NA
CASSSWVGLSTDAHYF
TGTGCCAGCAGCTCGTGGGTAGGGCTCTCCACAGATGCGCATTATTTT
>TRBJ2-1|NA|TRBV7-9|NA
CACSSDYLAFF
TGTGCCTGCAGCTCAGACTACTTAGCGTTCTTC
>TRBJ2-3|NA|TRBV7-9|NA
CASGPRTTGPTDTQYF
TGTGCCAGCGGCCCCAGGACTACCGGGCCCACAGATACGCAGTATTTT
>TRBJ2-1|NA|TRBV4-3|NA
CVSGQDAGSSHNEQFF
TGCGTCAGCGGCCAAGATGCGGGAAGCTCCCACAATGAGCAGTTCTTC
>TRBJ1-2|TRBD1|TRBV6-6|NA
CASRGAGQGARGYGYIF
TGTGCCAGCAGAGGGGCGGGACAGGGGGCGCGAGGCTATGGCTACATCTTC
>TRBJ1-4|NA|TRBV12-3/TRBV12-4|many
CASSLELGKRRLFF
TGTGCCAGCAGTTTAGAACTTGGGAAAAGGAGACTGTTTTTT
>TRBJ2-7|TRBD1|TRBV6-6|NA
CASRTTGTGPGEQYF
TGTGCCAGCAGGACCACCGGGACAGGGCCAGGCGAGCAGTACTTC
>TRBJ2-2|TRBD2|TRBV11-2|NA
CASGLGLNTGELFF
TGTGCCAGCGGCTTGGGACTAAACACCGGGGAGCTGTTCTTT
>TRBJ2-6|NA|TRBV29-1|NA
CSVKTLGANVLTF
TGCAGCGTCAAGACACTAGGGGCCAACGTCCTGACTTTC
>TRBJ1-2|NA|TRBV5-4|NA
CASSLYSVASNGYTF
TGTGCCAGCAGCTTGTACTCGGTGGCGTCGAATGGCTACACCTTC
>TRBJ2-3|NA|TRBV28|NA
CASSLPQTDTQYF
TGTGCCAGCAGTTTACCGCAGACAGATACGCAGTATTTT
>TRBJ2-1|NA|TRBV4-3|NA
CASSQDVMWGRNEQFF
TGCGCCAGCAGCCAAGATGTCATGTGGGGGAGGAATGAGCAGTTCTTC
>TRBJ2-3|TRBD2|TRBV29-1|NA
CSGLAREGADTQYF
TGCAGCGGCTTAGCGCGGGAGGGGGCAGATACGCAGTATTTT
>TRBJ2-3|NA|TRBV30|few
CAWSVYGITDTQYF
TGTGCCTGGAGTGTATACGGAATCACAGATACGCAGTATTTT
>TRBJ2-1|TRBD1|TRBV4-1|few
CASSLDGQGLNNEQFF
TGCGCCAGCAGCCTGGACGGACAGGGCCTAAACAATGAGCAGTTCTTC
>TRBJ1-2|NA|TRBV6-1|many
CASKAAGTQQKGYTF
TGTGCCAGCAAGGCGGCCGGGACACAACAAAAAGGCTACACCTTC
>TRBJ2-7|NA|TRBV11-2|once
CASNLNRDLYEQYF
TGTGCCAGCAACTTGAACAGGGATCTATACGAGCAGTACTTC
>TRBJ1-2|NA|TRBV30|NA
CAWSVQTRFFDGYTF
TGTGCCTGGAGTGTACAAACCCGATTTTTCGATGGCTACACCTTC
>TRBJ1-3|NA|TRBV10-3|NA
CAISEPREYGNTMYF
TGTGCCATCAGTGAGCCCAGGGAGTACGGAAACACCATGTATTTT